The 13 T cell receptor beta chains given below trace back to one sample, sequenced in a study of multiple sclerosis patients with progressive multifocal leukoencephalopathy. Repertoires were generated with immunoSEQ multiplex PCR, while TCRdb's copy carries only in-frame clones and drops some. The repertoire has 30,000 or so clones, around 85% of them found once; the top ten carry around 12%. The time point was: time of PML onset. Source: PBMCs, taken from a patient treated with natalizumab. These receptors came from a woman aged 25 to 45 with progressive multifocal leukoencephalopathy.

V is TRBV19 and J is TRBJ1-1; TRBD1 matches at 9 bases. The CDR3 extends over 16 amino acids. Germline V CDR1 and CDR2: LNHDA, SQIVND (reference sequence). Trimming removed 1 base from V and 3 bases from J; junction bases left unmatched: 6. CDR3 coding DNA: TGTGCCAGTAGTATAGGGGGACAGGGTGGGGACACTGAAGCTTTCTTT. Amino acid sequence: CASSIGGQGGDTEAFF.

The chain employs TRBV6-1 and TRBJ1-4; 9 bases are shared with TRBD1. This CDR3 has 16 residues. V trimming: 3 bases; J trimming: 6 bases; junction bases outside the gene matches: 8. Germline assignment: CDR1 MNHNS and CDR2 SASEGT. Here the CDR3 reads CASSEGTGIGYEKLFF. The CDR3 coding sequence is TGTGCCAGCAGTGAGGGGACAGGGATAGGATATGAAAAACTGTTTTTT.

J is TRBJ2-3 and V is TRBV9, with D possibly being TRBD1 (5 bases). Germline V gene data show CDR1 as SGDLS and CDR2 as YYNGEE. Trimming removed 7 bases from V and 0 bases from J, with 15 bases in between. The CDR3 length is 15 residues. The DNA of the CDR3 is TGTGCCAGCTCCAGAATGGGGCGCAGCACAGATACGCAGTATTTT. It yields the protein CASSRMGRSTDTQYF.

The CDR3 spells CASSGAQGYSNQPQHF. Written as DNA, the CDR3 is TGTGCCAGCAGTGGTGCACAGGGCTATAGCAATCAGCCCCAGCATTTT. This chain links TRBV2 with TRBJ1-5, with a weak D call TRBD1 (6 bases). Germline CDR1 SNHLY, CDR2 FYNNEI. V lost 4 bases to trimming and J lost 0 bases, with 13 bases between them. CDR3 length equals 16 residues.

The chain has TRBV11-2 and TRBJ1-3; D call uncertain. Looked up from germline, CDR1 is SGHAT and CDR2 is FQNNGV. Trimming pared 2 bases from V and 8 bases from J, leaving 4 bases between. The CDR3 contains 11 residues. CDR3 sequence (DNA): TGTGCCAGCAGCTTACACCACACCATATATTTT. Translation: CASSLHHTIYF.

V and J are TRBV9 and TRBJ2-7; TRBD1 might be the D (5 bases). Trimming took off 0 bases at V and 2 bases at J, with 12 bases between the two ends. CDR1 is SGDLS, CDR2 YYNGEE, per germline. The CDR3 length is 15 residues. The CDR3 DNA reads TGTGCCAGCAGCGTAGGCCAGGGATTCGCCTACGAGCAGTACTTC. The encoded protein is CASSVGQGFAYEQYF. Complete variable domain (other parts from reference TRBV9 and TRBJ2-7): DSGVTQTPKHLITATGQRVTLRCSPRSGDLSVYWYQQSLDQGLQFLIQYYNGEERAKGNILERFSAQQFPDLHSELNLSSLELGDSALYFCASSVGQGFAYEQYFGPGTRLTVT.

This sequence joins TRBV7-2 and TRBJ1-2; weak D call: TRBD1 (5 bases). CDR1 and CDR2 (germline): SGHTA, FQGNSA. Deletions cut 4 bases from V and 0 bases from J, with 12 bases between. CDR3 length: 15 residues. CDR3 protein: CASSSLDKPNYGYTF. Here the CDR3 DNA reads TGTGCCAGCAGCTCCTTGGACAAACCTAACTATGGCTACACCTTC.

The V and J genes are TRBV27 and TRBJ2-7; D may be TRBD1 (5 bases). Trimming pared 5 bases from V and 5 bases from J, leaving 16 bases between. The germline CDR1 and CDR2 sequences are MNHEY and SMNVEV (reference sequence). The CDR3 covers 14 residues. In DNA, the CDR3 is TGTGCCAGCAGTCGTTCAACAGGTGGGAACGAGCAGTACTTC. Its translation: CASSRSTGGNEQYF.

The chain uses TRBV7-5 and TRBJ2-3; TRBD2, the table's D call, lacks a check against the DNA. TRBV7-5 is a documented pseudogene. The CDR3 is 12 amino acids. This chain's CDR3 is CARSLGTSEGYF. Written as DNA, the CDR3 is TGTGCCAGAAGCCTCGGGACTAGCGAGGGGTATTTT.

The CDR3 loop reads CAWSQTSGSAETQYF. The DNA for the CDR3 is TGTGCCTGGAGTCAGACTAGCGGGAGTGCAGAGACCCAGTACTTC. The chain has TRBV30 and TRBJ2-5; 12 nucleotides agree with TRBD2. Trimming at V came to 2 bases and at J to 4 bases, leaving 5 bases not matched to a gene. Germline-derived CDR1 and CDR2 are GTSNPN and SVGIG (reference sequence). The CDR3 contains 15 residues.

J is TRBJ2-7 and V is TRBV30, with TRBD2 matching over 12 bases. Germline CDR1 is GTSNPN and CDR2 is SVGIG (reference sequence). The V segment lost 3 bases and the J segment 3 bases; nucleotides outside the gene matches: 0. This CDR3 has 13 amino acids. The CDR3, as DNA: TGTGCCTGGAGGGGACTAGCGGGCTACGAGCAGTACTTC. This codes for CAWRGLAGYEQYF.

This clone showed up just a few times. The chain couples TRBV11-2 to TRBJ2-7, with D perhaps matching TRBD2 (6 bases). V was cut by 5 bases and J by 0 bases, with 11 bases left in between. This CDR3 comprises 14 residues. CDR1 is SGHAT and CDR2 is FQNNGV in the germline V gene. In DNA form, the CDR3 reads TGTGCCAGCAGCCCTAGCGCCAACTCCTACGAGCAGTACTTC. Amino acid sequence: CASSPSANSYEQYF.

The V gene is TRBV30, the J gene TRBJ1-5; TRBD1 matches at 9 bases. V shed 5 bases and J 3 bases; nucleotides not matched to a gene: 5. The germline V gene encodes CDR1 GTSNPN and CDR2 SVGIG (reference sequence). CDR3 size: 14 residues. CDR3 coding DNA: TGTGCCTGGGGGGACAGGGCAATCAATCAGCCCCAGCATTTT. Translated: CAWGDRAINQPQHF.